Sequencing of this T cell receptor beta chain was carried out in a study of CD8+ T cells in alopecia areata. Study details: Treated patients took oral tofacitinib at 5 to 10 mg twice daily. Study conclusions and caveats: Among the 100 top clones, expanded CD8+ clones, like scalp clonality, were significantly decreased by tofacitinib.

The treatment here: oral pan-JAK inhibitor, 5-10 mg twice daily. Those with alopecia areata gave lesional scalp punch biopsies and peripheral blood. Starting from PBMCs, sorting isolated CD4+ and CD8+ T cells. About this clone itself: The target antigen is unknown.

Sequencing used cDNA as its template, made by extracting RNA and reverse transcribing it. TCRdb's table, derived via immunoSEQ multiplex PCR, lists solely in-frame clones and lacks some. The table shows approximately 120,000 clones, with around 60% occurring only once. The TCR was taken from a human donor with alopecia areata. Sequencing used CD4+ T cells sorted from blood, obtained at week 4, from a patient treated with tofacitinib.

CDR3 region: CASRIAGGGRGNEQFF. CDR3 DNA: TGTGCCAGCAGGATAGCGGGAGGGGGCAGAGGCAATGAGCAGTTCTTC. The chain combines TRBV28 with TRBJ2-1; 11 nucleotides match TRBD2. This CDR3 is built from 16 residues. CDR1 is MDHEN, CDR2 SYDVKM, per germline. The ends lost 6 bases at V and 6 bases at J; junction bases unmatched: 10.